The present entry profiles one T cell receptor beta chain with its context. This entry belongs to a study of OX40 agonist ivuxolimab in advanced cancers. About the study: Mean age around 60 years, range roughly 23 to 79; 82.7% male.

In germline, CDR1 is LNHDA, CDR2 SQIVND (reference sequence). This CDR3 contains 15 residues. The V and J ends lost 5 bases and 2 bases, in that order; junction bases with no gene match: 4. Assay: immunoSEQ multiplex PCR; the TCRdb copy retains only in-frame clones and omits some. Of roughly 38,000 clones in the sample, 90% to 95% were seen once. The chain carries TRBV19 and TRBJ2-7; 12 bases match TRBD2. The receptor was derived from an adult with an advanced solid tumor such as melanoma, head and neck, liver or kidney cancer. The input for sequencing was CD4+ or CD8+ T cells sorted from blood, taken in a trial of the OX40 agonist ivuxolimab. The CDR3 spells CASSETSGRAYEQYF. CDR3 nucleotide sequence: TGTGCCAGTAGTGAGACTAGCGGGAGAGCCTACGAGCAGTACTTC.